These 3 T cell receptor beta chains originate from one sample sequenced in a study of metastatic and nonmetastatic thyroid tumors. Treatment of any kind had been given to no patient before thyroid surgery. TCRdb re-called clones via MiXCR from the PCR reads. There are tens of thousands of clones in the sample; around 23% occur only once, and about 3.5% lies in the top ten. The specimen was blood. The origin of the receptors is a male donor with papillary thyroid cancer or a benign thyroid nodule (not recorded which). Some clones in this sample may be carry-over from other donors' samples.

This sequence joins TRBV28 and TRBJ1-3; 7 bases are shared with TRBD1. With 8 bases clipped from V and 4 bases from J, the junction kept 8 bases outside the gene matches. Germline loops: CDR1 MDHEN, CDR2 SYDVKM. The CDR3 totals 14 residues. The CDR3 protein is CASGRGRGGNTIYF. CDR3 nucleotide sequence: TGTGCCAGCGGGAGGGGGCGAGGGGGAAACACCATATATTTT.

The V and J genes are TRBV5-6 and TRBJ2-7; D perhaps matches TRBD2 (6 bases). The CDR3 extends over 14 amino acids. Between the trimmed V and J ends, which lost 0 bases and 0 bases, there was a span of 7 bases. In germline, CDR1 is SGHDT, CDR2 YYEEEE. CDR3 region: CASSLDGSSYEQYF. In DNA form, the CDR3 reads TGTGCCAGCAGCTTGGACGGGAGCTCCTACGAGCAGTACTTC.

This clone has only a few counts. This chain links TRBV28 with TRBJ2-1; 11 nucleotides line up with TRBD2. V shed 7 bases and J 7 bases; nucleotides not matched to a gene: 15. Germline V gives CDR1 MDHEN, CDR2 SYDVKM. CDR3 length equals 17 residues. CDR3: CASILLGSGLAVNEQFF. CDR3 coding DNA: TGTGCCAGCATCCTACTGGGGTCGGGACTAGCGGTGAATGAGCAGTTCTTC.